What follows are 31 T cell receptor beta chains derived from one specimen sequenced in a study of blood T cell repertoires in COVID-19. Generated by immunoSEQ multiplex PCR, the TCRdb table keeps only in-frame clones and is missing some. The repertoire holds hundreds of thousands of clones, with 75% to 90% as singletons. The sample consisted of PBMCs or T cells enriched from blood (not recorded which). These receptors were collected from a woman in her thirties or forties who had recovered from COVID-19.

This chain connects TRBV15 to TRBJ2-1, with D perhaps matching TRBD2 (6 bases). Germline V gene lookup returns CDR1 LNHNV and CDR2 YYDKDF (reference sequence). The V gene lost 1 base and the J gene lost 5 bases, with 27 bases spanning the gap. This CDR3 comprises 20 residues. The CDR3 reads CATSRVGGRVKVAGNNEQFF. In DNA form, the CDR3 reads TGTGCCACCAGCAGAGTAGGCGGCAGGGTAAAGGTCGCGGGAAACAATGAGCAGTTCTTC.

This chain joins TRBV7-9 and TRBJ2-3; 14 nucleotides agree with TRBD2. CDR3 size: 16 residues. Germline assignment: CDR1 SEHNR and CDR2 FQNEAQ (reference sequence). V lost 6 bases and J lost 6; bases outside the gene matches: 8. In DNA, the CDR3 is TGTGCCAGCAGAGTGGGACTAGCGGGAGTTCATGATACGCAGTATTTT. Encoded protein: CASRVGLAGVHDTQYF.

The chain has TRBV7-6 and TRBJ2-1; 8 nucleotides line up with TRBD2. The CDR3 spans 15 residues. Germline trimming cut 4 bases from V and 8 bases from J; bases unmatched to any gene: 10. Germline V CDR1 and CDR2: SGHVS, FNYEAQ. The CDR3 protein is CASSSQREKAHEQFF. CDR3 nucleotide sequence: TGTGCCAGCAGCTCCCAGCGGGAGAAGGCCCATGAGCAGTTCTTC.

The rearrangement uses TRBV27 and TRBJ2-7; possibly TRBD1 for D (6 bases). Germline V gene data show CDR1 as MNHEY and CDR2 as SMNVEV (reference sequence). The CDR3 is 14 residues long. The V end lost 5 bases, the J end lost 2 bases, and 13 bases lay between the germline ends. Here the CDR3 DNA reads TGTGCCAGCAGTAGACAGGCCTATCCCTACGAGCAGTACTTC. Its translation: CASSRQAYPYEQYF.

This clone was seen only once. The V call is TRBV28, the J call TRBJ2-1, with 9 bases matching TRBD2. The germline V gene encodes CDR1 MDHEN and CDR2 SYDVKM. The CDR3 loop spans 17 amino acids. V dropped 8 bases and J dropped 0; count of bases not matched to a gene: 11. CDR3 protein: CASRPAGGGSSYNEQFF. Here the CDR3 DNA reads TGTGCCAGCCGACCCGCGGGGGGGGGATCCTCCTACAATGAGCAGTTCTTC.

V is TRBV7-6 and J is TRBJ1-1, with D possibly matching TRBD1 (6 bases). In germline, CDR1 is SGHVS, CDR2 FNYEAQ. This CDR3 is 16 amino acids long. The V end lost 9 bases, the J end lost 5 bases, and 25 bases lay between the germline ends. The CDR3 sequence: CASSRTANMKRTEAFF. The CDR3 DNA reads TGTGCCAGTTCTAGGACAGCTAACATGAAGAGGACTGAAGCTTTCTTT.

The chain has TRBV5-1 and TRBJ2-3; 9 bases map to TRBD2. This CDR3 spans 24 amino acids. Germline CDR1 reads SGHRS; CDR2 reads YFSETQ. Losses at the gene ends were 8 bases for V and 1 base for J; bases not matched to a gene: 35. CDR3 DNA sequence: TGCGCCAGTGCCAAGGTGGAGGGGGATAATAGCGGGAGTTTAGATCGGTGGGGCACAGATACGCAGTATTTT. Translated: CASAKVEGDNSGSLDRWGTDTQYF.

The V call is TRBV3-1 (or the pseudogene TRBV3-2), the J call TRBJ1-1; 8 bases line up with TRBD1. The CDR3 loop spans 15 amino acids. Trimming cost V 4 bases and J 4 bases; bases outside gene matches: 8. Germline V gives CDR1 LGHDT, CDR2 YNNKEL (reference sequence). CDR3 in amino acids: CASSPRQGIGTEAFF. In DNA, the CDR3 is TGTGCCAGCAGCCCCCGACAGGGGATCGGCACTGAAGCTTTCTTT.

The genes are TRBV10-2 and TRBJ2-7, with D tentatively TRBD1 (6 bases). V lost 2 bases and J lost 0, with 17 bases in between. CDR3 size: 17 residues. Germline-derived CDR1 and CDR2 are WSHSY and SAAADI. The CDR3 DNA is TGCGCCAGCAGTGAGCCACTGGACAGACTAAGCTCCTACGAGCAGTACTTC. Amino acids: CASSEPLDRLSSYEQYF.

The chain joins TRBV7-2 to TRBJ2-6; weak D call: TRBD2 (6 bases). V lost 1 base, J lost 0 bases, and 7 bases lay in between. The germline CDR1 and CDR2 sequences are SGHTA and FQGNSA. This CDR3 contains 16 residues. This chain's CDR3 is CASSLGGDSGANVLTF. In DNA form, the CDR3 reads TGTGCCAGCAGCTTAGGCGGGGACTCTGGGGCCAACGTCCTGACTTTC.

The CDR3 sequence: CASSLIESNQPQHF. CDR3 DNA sequence: TGTGCCAGCAGTCTAATAGAGAGCAATCAGCCCCAGCATTTT. The V and J genes are TRBV2 and TRBJ1-5; D unclear. The germline V gene encodes CDR1 SNHLY and CDR2 FYNNEI. V was pared by 5 bases and J by 1 base, with 9 bases between. The length of the CDR3 is 14 residues.

This sequence joins TRBV15 and TRBJ1-5, with D perhaps matching TRBD1 (6 bases). Trimming removed 3 bases from V and 5 bases from J, with 8 bases in between. CDR3 size: 13 residues. Germline V gene lookup returns CDR1 LNHNV and CDR2 YYDKDF (reference sequence). CDR3 nucleotides: TGTGCCACCAGCAGGAACAGGGATCAGCCCCAGCATTTT. Translation gives CATSRNRDQPQHF.

The J gene is TRBJ2-1, the V gene TRBV6-5, with 9 bases that match TRBD2. V shed 6 bases, J shed 3 bases, and the junction held 3 bases outside the gene matches. Germline CDR1 and CDR2: MNHEY and SVGAGI. The CDR3 consists of 14 residues. CDR3 DNA sequence: TGTGCCAGCAGAGCTAGCGGGAACTACAATGAGCAGTTCTTC. It yields the protein CASRASGNYNEQFF.

The gene calls are TRBV28 and TRBJ2-7; the match to TRBD1 covers 8 bases. CDR1 and CDR2 (germline): MDHEN, SYDVKM. Losses at the gene ends were 5 bases for V and 0 bases for J; bases not matched to a gene: 6. The CDR3 runs 15 residues. The CDR3 reads CASSKGQVSSYEQYF. The CDR3 region has the DNA TGTGCCAGCAGTAAGGGACAGGTCAGCTCCTACGAGCAGTACTTC.

The rearrangement uses TRBV19 and TRBJ2-1; TRBD2 matches 7 bases. This CDR3 region has 20 residues. After removal of 1 base from V and 4 bases from J, the junction contained 19 bases not matched to a gene. Germline CDR1 reads LNHDA; CDR2 reads SQIVND (reference sequence). The CDR3 DNA reads as TGTGCCAGTAGTATAGTTCCAGGGATGGCGGGCGGGGGAGCGTACAATGAGCAGTTCTTC. Protein sequence: CASSIVPGMAGGGAYNEQFF.

The rearrangement links TRBV5-4 to TRBJ1-4; the match to TRBD1 covers 10 bases. From germline, CDR1 is SGHNT and CDR2 YYREEE (reference sequence). The CDR3 spans 15 residues. V lost 10 bases and J lost 1; bases outside the gene matches: 7. This CDR3 is CAVGQGGKTNEKLFF. In DNA form, the CDR3 reads TGTGCCGTCGGACAGGGGGGTAAAACTAATGAAAAACTGTTTTTT.

As for this clone: At one of its ends the junction is not consistent with the germline gene, which may arise from a read error. The rearrangement links TRBV7-3 to TRBJ2-1; D is undetermined. This CDR3 is built from 13 residues. Germline CDR1 is SGHTA and CDR2 is FQGTGA. CDR3: CASSFSQSESQVF. In DNA form, the CDR3 reads TGTGCCAGCAGCTTCTCTCAGTCAGAGAGTCAGGTCTTC.

The rearrangement joins TRBV5-1 to TRBJ1-6, with 11 nucleotides matching TRBD1. V shed 0 bases, J shed 7 bases, and the junction held 3 bases outside the gene matches. This CDR3 comprises 16 residues. Germline CDR1 SGHRS, CDR2 YFSETQ. The DNA for the CDR3 is TGCGCCAGCAGCTTGGATGGGGACAGGGGGAATTCACCCCTCCACTTT. This sequence encodes CASSLDGDRGNSPLHF.

V usage is TRBV3-1 (or the pseudogene TRBV3-2) and J usage is TRBJ1-5, with D possibly matching TRBD1 (5 bases). This CDR3 has 15 amino acids. CDR1 is LGHDT, CDR2 YNNKEL, per germline (reference sequence). V lost 1 base and J lost 9, with 16 bases in between. The DNA of the CDR3 is TGTGCCAGCAGCCAAGGGGCGGGACCCGGCGGGCCCCAGCATTTT. The encoded protein is CASSQGAGPGGPQHF.

V is TRBV24-1 and J is TRBJ2-7, with 8 positions matching TRBD1. The germline CDR1 and CDR2 sequences are KGHDR and SFDVKD. V trimming: 4 bases; J trimming: 0 bases; junction bases outside the gene matches: 7. The CDR3 contains 16 residues. The CDR3 here is CATSETGTGSSYEQYF. The CDR3 DNA reads as TGTGCCACCAGTGAAACCGGGACAGGAAGCTCCTACGAGCAGTACTTC.

The V and J genes are TRBV9 and TRBJ1-6, with 8 bases matching TRBD1. The CDR3 runs to 17 residues. Looked up from germline, CDR1 is SGDLS and CDR2 is YYNGEE. The V gene end was trimmed by 4 bases and the J gene end by 4 bases; junction bases not matched to a gene: 10. The chain's CDR3 is CASSFGQGGPYNSPLHF. In nucleotides, the CDR3 is TGTGCCAGCAGCTTTGGACAGGGAGGGCCTTATAATTCACCCCTCCACTTT.

V usage is TRBV11-3 and J usage is TRBJ2-1, with TRBD2 matching over 7 bases. V was clipped by 1 base and J by 5 bases; unmatched bases: 2. Germline V lookup: CDR1 SGHNT, CDR2 YENEEA. The CDR3 length is 14 residues. CDR3 in DNA: TGTGCCAGCAGCTTAGGGACTAGAAACAATGAGCAGTTCTTC. Its translation: CASSLGTRNNEQFF.

The chain employs TRBV12-5 and TRBJ2-2; 7 bases fit TRBD1. With V trimmed by 6 bases and J by 7 bases, 5 bases remained unmatched. The CDR3 extends over 13 amino acids. Per germline, CDR1 LGHNT and CDR2 FRNRAP. CDR3 in amino acids: CASGLPGGGELFF. The CDR3 nucleotides are TGTGCTAGTGGCCTCCCAGGGGGCGGGGAGCTGTTTTTT.

This chain connects TRBV28 to TRBJ2-5; possibly TRBD1 for D (6 bases). Trimming took 5 bases from V and 4 from J, leaving 17 bases between them. From germline, CDR1 is MDHEN and CDR2 SYDVKM. The CDR3 totals 15 residues. The chain's CDR3 is CASSRSGTPSETQYF. CDR3 bases: TGTGCCAGCAGTCGCTCCGGGACACCCTCAGAGACCCAGTACTTC.

The V gene is TRBV12-3 or TRBV12-4, the J gene TRBJ2-7; possibly TRBD2 for D (5 bases). Trimming took 6 bases from V and 6 from J, leaving 15 bases between them. This CDR3 is built from 13 residues. The CDR3 nucleotides are TGTGCCAGCAGGTCGGACTTGTTATCCGAGCAGTACTTC. This encodes CASRSDLLSEQYF.

This clone was counted a single time. The gene calls are TRBV9 and TRBJ1-5, with a tentative D call TRBD1 (6 bases). The CDR3 has 15 residues. V was cut by 5 bases and J by 5 bases, with 17 bases left in between. Germline V CDR1 and CDR2: SGDLS, YYNGEE. The CDR3: CASSPGAGVDQPQHF. CDR3 bases: TGTGCCAGCAGTCCAGGGGCAGGGGTCGATCAGCCCCAGCATTTT.

The chain employs TRBV5-1 and TRBJ2-1, with 10 bases identical to TRBD1. The germline gives CDR1 SGHRS, CDR2 YFSETQ. The V gene end was trimmed by 4 bases and the J gene end by 4 bases; junction bases not matched to a gene: 5. The CDR3 covers 15 residues. CDR3 loop: CASSLPGQGYNEQFF. The DNA for the CDR3 is TGCGCCAGCAGCCTACCGGGACAGGGGTACAATGAGCAGTTCTTC.

This clone was counted only a few times. The chain employs TRBV4-3 and TRBJ1-1; D might be TRBD1 (5 bases). With 4 bases removed from V and 3 bases from J, the gap between germline ends came to 12 bases. The CDR3 spans 14 residues. From germline, CDR1 is LGHNA and CDR2 YSLEER. The CDR3 DNA is TGCGCCAGCAGCCTAACCACGGGGGACACTGAAGCTTTCTTT. Translation gives CASSLTTGDTEAFF.

The gene calls are TRBV2 and TRBJ2-2; 11 bases agree with TRBD2. J lost 5 bases, V lost 7 bases, and 6 bases had no gene match. Germline CDR1 SNHLY, CDR2 FYNNEI. CDR3 length: 15 residues. In nucleotides, the CDR3 is TGTGCCAGCATAGAACGACTAGCGGGGACCGGGGAGCTGTTTTTT. It codes for CASIERLAGTGELFF. Using reference TRBV2 and TRBJ2-2 for the parts outside the CDR3, the full variable domain is EPEVTQTPSHQVTQMGQEVILRCVPISNHLYFYWYRQILGQKVEFLVSFYNNEISEKSEIFDDQFSVERPDGSNFTLKIRSTKLEDSAMYFCASIERLAGTGELFFGEGSRLTVL.

CDR3 loop: CASSSLYPIADIRNEQFF. CDR3 nucleotide sequence: TGTGCCAGCAGCTCACTCTACCCTATAGCGGATATAAGGAATGAGCAGTTCTTC. The gene calls are TRBV7-2 and TRBJ2-1, with D possibly TRBD2 on 6 matching bases. V was pared by 4 bases and J by 7 bases, with 26 bases between. Germline lookup yields CDR1 SGHTA and CDR2 FQGNSA. This CDR3 spans 18 amino acids.

The V gene is TRBV2, the J gene TRBJ2-7; D is possibly TRBD2 (5 bases). Trimming took 5 bases from V and 0 from J, leaving 17 bases between them. Per germline, CDR1 SNHLY and CDR2 FYNNEI. The CDR3 length is 16 residues. This CDR3 is CASSLFGLLGSYEQYF. The CDR3 DNA is TGTGCCAGCAGTCTCTTCGGACTCCTAGGCTCCTACGAGCAGTACTTC.